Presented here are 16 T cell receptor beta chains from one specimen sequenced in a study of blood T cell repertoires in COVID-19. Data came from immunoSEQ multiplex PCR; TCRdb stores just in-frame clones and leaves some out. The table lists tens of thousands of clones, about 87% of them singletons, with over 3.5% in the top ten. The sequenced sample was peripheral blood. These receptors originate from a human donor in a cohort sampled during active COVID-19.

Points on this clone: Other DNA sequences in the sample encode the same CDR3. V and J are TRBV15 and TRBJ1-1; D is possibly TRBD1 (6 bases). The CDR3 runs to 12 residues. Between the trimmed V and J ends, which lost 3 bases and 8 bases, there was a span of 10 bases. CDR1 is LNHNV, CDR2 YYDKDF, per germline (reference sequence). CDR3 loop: CATSSYQGEAFF. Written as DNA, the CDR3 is TGTGCCACCAGCAGTTATCAGGGGGAAGCTTTCTTT.

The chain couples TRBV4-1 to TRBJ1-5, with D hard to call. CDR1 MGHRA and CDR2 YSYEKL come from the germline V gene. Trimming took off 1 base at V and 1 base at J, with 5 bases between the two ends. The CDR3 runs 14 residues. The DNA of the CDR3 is TGCGCCAGCAGCCAAGTACAGAGCAATCAGCCCCAGCATTTT. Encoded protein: CASSQVQSNQPQHF.

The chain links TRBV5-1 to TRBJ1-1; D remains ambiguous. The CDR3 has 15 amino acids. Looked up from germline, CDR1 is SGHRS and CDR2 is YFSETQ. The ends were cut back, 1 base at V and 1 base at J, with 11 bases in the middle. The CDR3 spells CASSLQAGGNTEAFF. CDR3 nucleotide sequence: TGCGCCAGCAGCTTGCAGGCGGGAGGGAACACTGAAGCTTTCTTT.

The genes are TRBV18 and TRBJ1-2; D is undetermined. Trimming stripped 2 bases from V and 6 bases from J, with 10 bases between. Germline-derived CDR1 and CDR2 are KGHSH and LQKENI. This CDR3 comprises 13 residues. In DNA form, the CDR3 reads TGTGCCAGCTCACCAGGAGGGTCGGATGGCTACACCTTC. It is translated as CASSPGGSDGYTF.

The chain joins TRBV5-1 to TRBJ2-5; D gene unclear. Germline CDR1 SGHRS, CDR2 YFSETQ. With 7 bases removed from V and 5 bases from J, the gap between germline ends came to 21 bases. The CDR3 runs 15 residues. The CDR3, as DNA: TGCGCCAGCTTCCTGGCGACACCCTTGATGGAGACCCAGTACTTC. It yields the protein CASFLATPLMETQYF. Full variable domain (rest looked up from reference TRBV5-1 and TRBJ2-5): KAGVTQTPRYLIKTRGQQVTLSCSPISGHRSVSWYQQTPGQGLQFLFEYFSETQRNKGNFPGRFSGRQFSNSRSEMNVSTLELGDSALYLCASFLATPLMETQYFGPGTRLLVL.

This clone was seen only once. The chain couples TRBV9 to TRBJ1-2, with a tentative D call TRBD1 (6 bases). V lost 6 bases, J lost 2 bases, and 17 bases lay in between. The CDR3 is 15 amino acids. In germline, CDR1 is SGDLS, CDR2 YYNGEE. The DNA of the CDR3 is TGTGCCAGCACCCAAGGAACAGGGCTGAACTATGGCTACACCTTC. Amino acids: CASTQGTGLNYGYTF.

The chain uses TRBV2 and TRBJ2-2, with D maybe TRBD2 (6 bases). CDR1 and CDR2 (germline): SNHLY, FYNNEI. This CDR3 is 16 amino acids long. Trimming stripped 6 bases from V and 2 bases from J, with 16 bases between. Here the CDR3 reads CASSRTSPENTGELFF. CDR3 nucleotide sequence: TGTGCCAGCAGCAGAACTAGCCCAGAAAACACCGGGGAGCTGTTTTTT.

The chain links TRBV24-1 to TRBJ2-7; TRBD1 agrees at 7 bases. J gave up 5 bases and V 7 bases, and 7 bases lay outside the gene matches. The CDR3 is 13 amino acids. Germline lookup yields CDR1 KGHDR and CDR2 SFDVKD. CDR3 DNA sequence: TGTGCCACCAGAAGACAGGGCCCGAACGAGCAGTACTTC. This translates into CATRRQGPNEQYF.

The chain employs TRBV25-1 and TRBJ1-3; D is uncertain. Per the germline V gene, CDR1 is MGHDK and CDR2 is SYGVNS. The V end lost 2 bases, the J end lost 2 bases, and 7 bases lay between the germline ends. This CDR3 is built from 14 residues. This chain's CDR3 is CASSEEVAGNTIYF. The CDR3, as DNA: TGTGCCAGCAGTGAAGAGGTGGCTGGAAACACCATATATTTT.

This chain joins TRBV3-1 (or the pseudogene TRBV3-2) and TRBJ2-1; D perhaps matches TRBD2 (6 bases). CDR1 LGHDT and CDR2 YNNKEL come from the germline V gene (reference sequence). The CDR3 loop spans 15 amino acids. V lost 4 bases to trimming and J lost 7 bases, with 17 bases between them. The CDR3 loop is CASSPYPGEKNEQFF. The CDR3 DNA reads TGTGCCAGCAGCCCTTATCCGGGAGAGAAAAATGAGCAGTTCTTC.

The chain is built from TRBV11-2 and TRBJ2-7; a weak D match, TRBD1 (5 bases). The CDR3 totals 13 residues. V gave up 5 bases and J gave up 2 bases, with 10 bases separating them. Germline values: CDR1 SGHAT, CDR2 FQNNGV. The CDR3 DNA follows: TGTGCCAGCAGCCCCCCAGGGCCCTACGAGCAGTACTTC. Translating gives CASSPPGPYEQYF.

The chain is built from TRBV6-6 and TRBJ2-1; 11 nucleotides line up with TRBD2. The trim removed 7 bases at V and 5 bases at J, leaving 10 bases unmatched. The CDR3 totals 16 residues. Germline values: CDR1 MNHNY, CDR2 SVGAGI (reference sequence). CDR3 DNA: TGTGCCAGCACCTGGCCGGGACTAGCGGAGAACAATGAGCAGTTCTTC. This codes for CASTWPGLAENNEQFF.

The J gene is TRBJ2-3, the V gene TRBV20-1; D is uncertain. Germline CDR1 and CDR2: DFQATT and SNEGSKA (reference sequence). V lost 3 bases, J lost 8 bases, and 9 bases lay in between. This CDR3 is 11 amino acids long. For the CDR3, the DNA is TGCAGTGCTAGCGAAGAGGTTACGCAGTATTTT. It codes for CSASEEVTQYF.

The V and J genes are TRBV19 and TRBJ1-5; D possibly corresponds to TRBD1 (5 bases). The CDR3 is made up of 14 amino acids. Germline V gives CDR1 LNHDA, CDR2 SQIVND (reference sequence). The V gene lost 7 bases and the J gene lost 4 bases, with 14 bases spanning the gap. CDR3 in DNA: TGTGCCAGTATGGGAAGGGGTGGAAATCAGCCCCAGCATTTT. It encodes CASMGRGGNQPQHF. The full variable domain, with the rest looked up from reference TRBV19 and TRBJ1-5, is DGGITQSPKYLFRKEGQNVTLSCEQNLNHDAMYWYRQDPGQGLRLIYYSQIVNDFQKGDIAEGYSVSREKKESFPLTVTSAQKNPTAFYLCASMGRGGNQPQHFGDGTRLSIL.

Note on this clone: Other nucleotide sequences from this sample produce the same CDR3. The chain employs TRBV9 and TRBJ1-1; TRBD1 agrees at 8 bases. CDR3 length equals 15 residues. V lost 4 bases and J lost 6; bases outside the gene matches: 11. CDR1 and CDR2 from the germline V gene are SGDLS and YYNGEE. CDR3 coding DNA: TGTGCCAGCAGCCCTCACAGGGGGGGGAGGCCTGAAGCTTTCTTT. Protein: CASSPHRGGRPEAFF.

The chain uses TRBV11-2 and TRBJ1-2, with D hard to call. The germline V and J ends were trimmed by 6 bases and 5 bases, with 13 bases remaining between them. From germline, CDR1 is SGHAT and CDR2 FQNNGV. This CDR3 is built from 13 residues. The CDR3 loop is CASSLGGYYGYTF. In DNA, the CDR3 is TGTGCCAGCAGTTTGGGAGGGTATTATGGCTACACCTTC. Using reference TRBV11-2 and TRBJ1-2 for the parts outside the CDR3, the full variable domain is EAGVAQSPRYKIIEKRQSVAFWCNPISGHATLYWYQQILGQGPKLLIQFQNNGVVDDSQLPKDRFSAERLKGVDSTLKIQPAKLEDSAVYLCASSLGGYYGYTFGSGTRLTVV.